This is a list of T cell receptor beta chains from one sample in a study of blood T cell repertoires in COVID-19. Using immunoSEQ multiplex PCR, the repertoire was profiled, and TCRdb retains in-frame clones only, with some absent. The sample consists of 200,000 to 250,000 clones, about 85% of them appearing once. The sample comprised peripheral blood. These receptors originate from a man in his late teens or twenties with active or convalescent COVID-19. Each CDR3 is given with its conserved first and last residue. The D gene is left open where the match is weak. Clone size is shown for a subset of rows, as once, few, many or a class of expanded clone.

TRBV19	.	TRBJ2-1	TRBD1	CASSVRDRGYNEQFF	TGTGCCAGTAGTGTCCGGGACAGGGGTTACAATGAGCAGTTCTTC
TRBV2	few	TRBJ1-5	TRBD1	CASSDLDRGAQPQHF	TGTGCCAGCAGTGATCTCGACAGGGGAGCTCAGCCCCAGCATTTT
TRBV11-2	.	TRBJ2-3	TRBD2	CASSLVGGLAGGTQYF	TGTGCCAGCAGCTTAGTAGGTGGCCTAGCGGGGGGTACGCAGTATTTT
TRBV7-3	once	TRBJ2-5	TRBD2	CASSASAGGLKTQYF	TGTGCCAGCAGCGCCTCAGCGGGGGGATTGAAGACCCAGTACTTC
TRBV4-1	.	TRBJ2-7	.	CASSTPGYEQYF	TGCGCCAGCAGCACCCCAGGGTACGAGCAGTACTTC
TRBV3-1/TRBV3-2	.	TRBJ2-2	TRBD2	CASSPTTSGGTGELFF	TGTGCCAGCAGCCCAACCACTAGCGGGGGCACCGGGGAGCTGTTTTTT
TRBV29-1	.	TRBJ1-1	.	CSVVRGATEAFF	TGCAGCGTTGTTAGGGGCGCCACTGAAGCTTTCTTT
TRBV4-3	.	TRBJ1-2	.	CASSQERGEVGYTF	TGCGCCAGCAGCCAAGAACGGGGGGAGGTGGGCTACACCTTC
TRBV6-6	.	TRBJ2-1	TRBD2	CASSPLTSGAPVSNEQFF	TGTGCCAGCAGTCCGCTGACTAGCGGAGCCCCGGTGTCGAATGAGCAGTTCTTC
TRBV19	once	TRBJ2-1	.	CASSIASGSYNEQFF	TGTGCCAGTAGTATAGCCAGCGGCTCCTACAATGAGCAGTTCTTC
TRBV13	.	TRBJ2-7	TRBD2	CASRAGLAASYEQYF	TGTGCCAGCAGGGCGGGACTAGCGGCCTCGTACGAGCAGTACTTC
TRBV3-1/TRBV3-2	.	TRBJ2-1	.	CASSQGRGVTYNEQFF	TGTGCCAGCAGCCAAGGGCGGGGAGTGACCTACAATGAGCAGTTCTTC
TRBV9	.	TRBJ2-7	.	CASSEGDISYEQYF	TGTGCCAGCAGCGAGGGGGACATCTCCTACGAGCAGTACTTC
TRBV4-3	.	TRBJ2-7	TRBD2	CASSQTLAGAQDEQYF	TGCGCCAGCAGCCAAACCCTAGCGGGAGCCCAGGACGAGCAGTACTTC
TRBV6-2/TRBV6-3	.	TRBJ2-2	.	CASSYSTGSGELFF	TGTGCCAGCAGTTACTCGACCGGGTCCGGGGAGCTGTTTTTT
TRBV2	.	TRBJ2-2	.	CASSKLQGYRTGELFF	TGTGCCAGCAGTAAACTACAGGGTTATCGCACCGGGGAGCTGTTTTTT
TRBV27	.	TRBJ2-7	TRBD1	CASSWSVGNRGLYEQYF	TGTGCCAGCAGTTGGTCGGTGGGGAACAGGGGGCTTTACGAGCAGTACTTC
TRBV28	once	TRBJ2-7	TRBD1	CASIPSGQIYEQYF	TGTGCCAGCATTCCTTCGGGACAGATTTACGAGCAGTACTTC
TRBV7-9	.	TRBJ2-3	TRBD1	CASSLRQGYADTQYF	TGTGCCAGCAGTCTCAGACAGGGGTACGCAGATACGCAGTATTTT
TRBV24-1	.	TRBJ2-1	TRBD2	CATSDPAAGASGYNEQFF	TGTGCCACCAGTGACCCGGCAGCGGGAGCCTCGGGTTACAATGAGCAGTTCTTC
TRBV27	.	TRBJ1-6	.	CASTMTGNSPLHF	TGTGCCAGCACTATGACTGGAAATTCACCCCTCCACTTT
TRBV5-6	few	TRBJ2-1	.	CASSLGRYSYNEQFF	TGTGCCAGCAGCTTGGGGCGGTACTCCTACAATGAGCAGTTCTTC
TRBV10-1	.	TRBJ2-2	.	CASTWTPNTGELFF	TGCGCCAGCACCTGGACACCGAACACCGGGGAGCTGTTTTTT
TRBV11-2	.	TRBJ2-1	TRBD2	CASSGGLAGNEQFF	TGTGCCAGCAGCGGGGGACTAGCGGGGAATGAGCAGTTCTTC
TRBV29-1	.	TRBJ2-3	TRBD2	CSVEGGRSTDTQYF	TGCAGCGTTGAGGGCGGGAGAAGCACAGATACGCAGTATTTT
TRBV7-9	once	TRBJ2-7	.	CASSLSPMTAGMEQYF	TGTGCCAGCAGCTTGTCCCCTATGACGGCGGGAATGGAGCAGTACTTC
TRBV6-2/TRBV6-3	once	TRBJ1-1	TRBD1	CASSKRGQGTEAFF	TGTGCCAGCAGTAAACGGGGACAGGGCACTGAAGCTTTCTTT
TRBV5-1	.	TRBJ2-2	.	CASSLGAGELFF	TGCGCCAGCAGCTTGGGAGCCGGGGAGCTGTTTTTT
TRBV3-1/TRBV3-2	.	TRBJ1-5	TRBD1	CASSQGFTGGAYGSNQPQHF	TGTGCCAGCAGCCAAGGTTTTACAGGGGGCGCTTACGGAAGCAATCAGCCCCAGCATTTT
TRBV3-1/TRBV3-2	.	TRBJ2-7	.	CASSQDSKRSSYEQYF	TGTGCCAGCAGCCAAGATTCCAAGAGGAGCTCCTACGAGCAGTACTTC
TRBV7-3	.	TRBJ1-6	.	CASSLRTANSPLHF	TGTGCCAGCAGCTTAAGGACAGCTAATTCACCCCTCCACTTT
TRBV14	.	TRBJ1-1	.	CASSEAGRINTEAFF	TGTGCCAGCAGCGAGGCGGGACGGATTAACACTGAAGCTTTCTTT
TRBV2	.	TRBJ2-5	TRBD2	CASSPGRYQETQYF	TGTGCCAGCAGCCCCGGGAGGTACCAAGAGACCCAGTACTTC
TRBV5-1	once	TRBJ1-5	TRBD1	CASSRTGNQPQHF	TGCGCCAGCAGCCGGACAGGAAATCAGCCCCAGCATTTT
TRBV7-3	.	TRBJ2-3	.	CASSPGLGATDTQYF	TGTGCCAGCAGCCCCGGGCTAGGGGCTACAGATACGCAGTATTTT
TRBV28	.	TRBJ2-5	TRBD2	CASSLLAGGRETQYF	TGTGCCAGCAGTTTGTTGGCGGGAGGGAGAGAGACCCAGTACTTC
TRBV24-1	few	TRBJ1-2	.	CATSDGQHYGYTF	TGTGCCACCAGTGACGGACAGCACTATGGCTACACCTTC
TRBV28	.	TRBJ2-1	.	CASSREGWSSYNEQFF	TGTGCCAGCAGTCGCGAAGGCTGGAGCTCCTACAATGAGCAGTTCTTC
TRBV6-4	.	TRBJ1-1	TRBD1	CASSEFEGAPTEAFF	TGTGCCAGCAGTGAGTTCGAGGGGGCGCCCACTGAAGCTTTCTTT
TRBV5-4	.	TRBJ2-5	TRBD2	CASSSVAGGSETQYF	TGTGCCAGCAGCTCCGTAGCGGGAGGATCCGAGACCCAGTACTTC
TRBV2	.	TRBJ2-5	TRBD1	CASRGTGGETQYF	TGTGCCAGCAGGGGGACAGGGGGAGAGACCCAGTACTTC
TRBV6-2/TRBV6-3	.	TRBJ1-6	TRBD1	CASSWTGVRTPLHF	TGTGCCAGCAGTTGGACAGGGGTTCGTACACCCCTCCACTTT
TRBV30	.	TRBJ1-2	TRBD1	CAWNNYGQGAGYTF	TGTGCCTGGAATAATTATGGACAGGGGGCTGGCTACACCTTC
TRBV9	.	TRBJ2-3	TRBD2	CASSDGTNADTQYF	TGTGCCAGCAGCGACGGGACTAATGCAGATACGCAGTATTTT
TRBV7-2	.	TRBJ2-2	TRBD2	CASSLAGGVNTGELFF	TGTGCCAGCAGCTTAGCCGGGGGGGTTAACACCGGGGAGCTGTTTTTT
TRBV2	.	TRBJ2-1	.	CASKDWEQFF	TGTGCCAGTAAAGACTGGGAGCAGTTCTTC
TRBV27	.	TRBJ1-2	TRBD1	CASSPVGTGYGYTF	TGTGCCAGCAGCCCCGTCGGGACAGGCTATGGCTACACCTTC
TRBV5-4	once	TRBJ2-3	.	CASSSRGTDTQYF	TGTGCCAGCAGCTCGAGGGGGACAGATACGCAGTATTTT
TRBV6-5	.	TRBJ1-2	.	CARAEALGGYTF	TGTGCCCGCGCGGAAGCCTTAGGTGGCTACACCTTC
TRBV7-2	once	TRBJ2-1	TRBD1	CASSLGGTGGLNEQFF	TGTGCCAGCAGCTTAGGGGGGACAGGGGGTTTGAATGAGCAGTTCTTC
TRBV18	.	TRBJ2-7	.	CASSPRGSYEQYF	TGTGCCAGCTCACCAAGGGGTAGCTACGAGCAGTACTTC